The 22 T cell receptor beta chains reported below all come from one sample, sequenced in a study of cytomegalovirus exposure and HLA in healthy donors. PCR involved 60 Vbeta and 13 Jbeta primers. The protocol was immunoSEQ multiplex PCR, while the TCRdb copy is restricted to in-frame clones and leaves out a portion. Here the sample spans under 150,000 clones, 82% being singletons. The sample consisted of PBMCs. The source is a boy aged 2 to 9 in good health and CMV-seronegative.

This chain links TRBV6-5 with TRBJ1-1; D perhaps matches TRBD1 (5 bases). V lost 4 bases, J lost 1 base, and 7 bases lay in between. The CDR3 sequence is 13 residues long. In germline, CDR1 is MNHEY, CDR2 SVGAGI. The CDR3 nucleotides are TGTGCCAGCAGTTTGGGGGGGAACACTGAAGCTTTCTTT. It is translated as CASSLGGNTEAFF.

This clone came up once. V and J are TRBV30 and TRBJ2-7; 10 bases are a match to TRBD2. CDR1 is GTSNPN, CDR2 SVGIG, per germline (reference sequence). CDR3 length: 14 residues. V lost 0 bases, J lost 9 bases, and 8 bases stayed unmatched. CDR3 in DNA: TGTGCCTGGAGTGTGGCTAGCGGGAGAGGCCGGCAGTACGTC. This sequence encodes CAWSVASGRGRQYV.

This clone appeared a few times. CDR3 DNA sequence: TGTGCCAGCAGTTCCCGGACAGGGGAGGCTGAAGCTTTCTTT. Protein: CASSSRTGEAEAFF. The chain joins TRBV6-5 to TRBJ1-1, with 9 bases fitting TRBD1. The CDR3 sequence is 14 residues long. The V and J ends lost 4 bases and 6 bases, in that order; junction bases with no gene match: 6. From germline, CDR1 is MNHEY and CDR2 SVGAGI.

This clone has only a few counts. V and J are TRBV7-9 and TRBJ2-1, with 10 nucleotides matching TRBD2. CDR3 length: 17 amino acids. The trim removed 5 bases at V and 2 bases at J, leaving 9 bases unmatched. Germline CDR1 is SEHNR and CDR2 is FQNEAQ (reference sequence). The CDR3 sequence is CASSPRASGRPYNEQFF. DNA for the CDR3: TGTGCCAGCAGCCCTAGGGCTAGCGGGAGACCCTACAATGAGCAGTTCTTC.

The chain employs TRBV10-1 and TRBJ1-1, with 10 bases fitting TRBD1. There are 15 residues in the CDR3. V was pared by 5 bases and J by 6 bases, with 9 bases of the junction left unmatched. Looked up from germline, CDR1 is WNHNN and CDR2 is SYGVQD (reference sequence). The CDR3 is CASSKGTGVLSEAFF. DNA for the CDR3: TGCGCCAGCAGTAAAGGGACAGGGGTACTATCTGAAGCTTTCTTT.

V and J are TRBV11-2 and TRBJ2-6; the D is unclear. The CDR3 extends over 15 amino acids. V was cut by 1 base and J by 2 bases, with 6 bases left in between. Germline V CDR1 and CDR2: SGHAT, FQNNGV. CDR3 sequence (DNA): TGTGCCAGCAGCTTAGCCAGGCCTGGGGCCAACGTCCTGACTTTC. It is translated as CASSLARPGANVLTF.

CDR3 nucleotide sequence: TGCGCCAGCAGCTCCGGACAGGTCGTTGGGCCCCAGCATTTT. It codes for CASSSGQVVGPQHF. The V gene is TRBV10-2, the J gene TRBJ1-5, with 7 bases fitting TRBD1. The CDR3 has 14 residues. Germline CDR1 is WSHSY and CDR2 is SAAADI. Unmatched junction bases numbered 11, after V lost 6 bases and J lost 9 bases.

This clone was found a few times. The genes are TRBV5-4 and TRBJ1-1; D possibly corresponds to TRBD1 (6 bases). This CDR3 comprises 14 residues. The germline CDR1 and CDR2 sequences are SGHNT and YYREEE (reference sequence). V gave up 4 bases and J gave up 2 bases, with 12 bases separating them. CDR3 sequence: CASSETGSNTEAFF. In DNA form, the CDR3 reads TGTGCCAGCAGCGAAACAGGGTCTAACACTGAAGCTTTCTTT.

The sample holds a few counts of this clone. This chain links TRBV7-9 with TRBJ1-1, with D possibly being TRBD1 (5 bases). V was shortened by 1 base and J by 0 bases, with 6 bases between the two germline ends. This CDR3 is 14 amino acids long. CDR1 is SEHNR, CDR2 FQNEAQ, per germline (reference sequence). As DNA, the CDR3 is TGTGCCAGCAGCTTAGGGGGCTTGAACACTGAAGCTTTCTTT. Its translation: CASSLGGLNTEAFF.

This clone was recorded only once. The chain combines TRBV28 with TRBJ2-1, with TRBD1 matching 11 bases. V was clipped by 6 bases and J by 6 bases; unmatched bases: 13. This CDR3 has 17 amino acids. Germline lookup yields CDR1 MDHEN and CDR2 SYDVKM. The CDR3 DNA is TGTGCCAGCAGCCCGAGGGGGGGACAGGGGGGGAGCAATGAGCAGTTCTTC. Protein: CASSPRGGQGGSNEQFF.

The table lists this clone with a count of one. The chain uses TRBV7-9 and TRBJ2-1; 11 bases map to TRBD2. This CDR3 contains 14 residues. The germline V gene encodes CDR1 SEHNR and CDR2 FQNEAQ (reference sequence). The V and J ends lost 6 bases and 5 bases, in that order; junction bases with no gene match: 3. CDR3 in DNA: TGTGCCAGCAGAGCTAGCGGGGGGAACAATGAGCAGTTCTTC. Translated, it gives CASRASGGNNEQFF.

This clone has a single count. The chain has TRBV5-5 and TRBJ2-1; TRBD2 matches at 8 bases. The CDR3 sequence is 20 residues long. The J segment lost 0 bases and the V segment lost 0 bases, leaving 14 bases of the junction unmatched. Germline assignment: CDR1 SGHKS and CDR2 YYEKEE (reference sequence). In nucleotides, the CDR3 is TGTGCCAGCAGCTTGGTGCGTTTTAGCGGGAAGGGGAGCTCCTACAATGAGCAGTTCTTC. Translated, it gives CASSLVRFSGKGSSYNEQFF.

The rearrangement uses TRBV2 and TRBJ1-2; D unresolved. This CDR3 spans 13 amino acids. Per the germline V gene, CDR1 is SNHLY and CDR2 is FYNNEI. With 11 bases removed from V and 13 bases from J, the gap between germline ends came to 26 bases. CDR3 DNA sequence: TGTGCCCAATGGCAGCCCACCTTCCTTAGGAGCACCTTC. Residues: CAQWQPTFLRSTF.

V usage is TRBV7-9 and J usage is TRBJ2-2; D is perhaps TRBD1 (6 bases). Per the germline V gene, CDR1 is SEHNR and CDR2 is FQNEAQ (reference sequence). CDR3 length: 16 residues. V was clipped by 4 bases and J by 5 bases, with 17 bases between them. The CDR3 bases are TGTGCCAGCAGCTCCGTGTCAGGGGCGCGGACCGGGGAGCTGTTTTTT. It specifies CASSSVSGARTGELFF.

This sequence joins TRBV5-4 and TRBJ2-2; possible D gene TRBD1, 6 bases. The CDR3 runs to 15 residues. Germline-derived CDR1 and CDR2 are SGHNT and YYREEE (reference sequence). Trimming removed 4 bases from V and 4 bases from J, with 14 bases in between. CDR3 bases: TGTGCCAGCAGCATCAACAGGGTGCCCACCGGGGAGCTGTTTTTT. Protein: CASSINRVPTGELFF.

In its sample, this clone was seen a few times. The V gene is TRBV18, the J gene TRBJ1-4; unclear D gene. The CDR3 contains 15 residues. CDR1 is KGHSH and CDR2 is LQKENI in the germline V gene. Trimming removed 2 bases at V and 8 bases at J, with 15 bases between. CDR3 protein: CASSPNGVIGEKLFF. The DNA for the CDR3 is TGTGCCAGCTCACCAAACGGGGTGATAGGAGAAAAACTGTTTTTT. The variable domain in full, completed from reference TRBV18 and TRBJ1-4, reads NAGVMQNPRHLVRRRGQEARLRCSPMKGHSHVYWYRQLPEEGLKFMVYLQKENIIDESGMPKERFSAEFPKEGPSILRIQQVVRGDSAAYFCASSPNGVIGEKLFFGSGTQLSVL.

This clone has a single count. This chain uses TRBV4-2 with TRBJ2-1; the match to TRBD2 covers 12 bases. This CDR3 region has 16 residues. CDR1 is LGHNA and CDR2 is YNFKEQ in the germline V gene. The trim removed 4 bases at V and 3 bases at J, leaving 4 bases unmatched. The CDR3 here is CASSRRTSGDYNEQFF. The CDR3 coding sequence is TGTGCCAGCAGCCGCCGGACTAGCGGGGACTACAATGAGCAGTTCTTC.

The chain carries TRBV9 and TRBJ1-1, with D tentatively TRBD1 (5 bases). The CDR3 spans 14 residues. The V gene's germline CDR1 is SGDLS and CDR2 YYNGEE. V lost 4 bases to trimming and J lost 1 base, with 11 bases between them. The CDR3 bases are TGTGCCAGCAGCAAAGGGACTAAGAACACTGAAGCTTTCTTT. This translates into CASSKGTKNTEAFF. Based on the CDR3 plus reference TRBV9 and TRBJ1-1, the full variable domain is DSGVTQTPKHLITATGQRVTLRCSPRSGDLSVYWYQQSLDQGLQFLIQYYNGEERAKGNILERFSAQQFPDLHSELNLSSLELGDSALYFCASSKGTKNTEAFFGQGTRLTVV.

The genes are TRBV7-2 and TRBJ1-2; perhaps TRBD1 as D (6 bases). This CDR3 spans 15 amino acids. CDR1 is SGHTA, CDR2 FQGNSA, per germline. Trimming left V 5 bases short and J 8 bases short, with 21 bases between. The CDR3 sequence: CASSPGGHSPYGYTF. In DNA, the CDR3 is TGTGCCAGCAGCCCTGGGGGACATTCTCCTTACGGCTACACCTTC.

CDR3 in amino acids: CASSIGGELLNTEAFF. The CDR3 nucleotides read TGTGCCAGTAGTATAGGGGGAGAACTGCTAAACACTGAAGCTTTCTTT. The chain joins TRBV19 to TRBJ1-1; D unresolved. This CDR3 has 16 amino acids. Trimming took 1 base from V and 2 from J, leaving 14 bases between them. CDR1 and CDR2 (germline): LNHDA, SQIVND (reference sequence). Supplemented by reference TRBV19 and TRBJ1-1, the full variable domain reads DGGITQSPKYLFRKEGQNVTLSCEQNLNHDAMYWYRQDPGQGLRLIYYSQIVNDFQKGDIAEGYSVSREKKESFPLTVTSAQKNPTAFYLCASSIGGELLNTEAFFGQGTRLTVV.

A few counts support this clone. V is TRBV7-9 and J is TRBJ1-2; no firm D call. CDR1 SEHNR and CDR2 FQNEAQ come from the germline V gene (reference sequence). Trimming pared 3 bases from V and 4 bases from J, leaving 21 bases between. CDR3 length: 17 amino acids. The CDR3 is CASSLNNIMVRGYGYTF. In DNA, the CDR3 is TGTGCCAGCAGCTTGAATAACATTATGGTACGCGGCTATGGCTACACCTTC.

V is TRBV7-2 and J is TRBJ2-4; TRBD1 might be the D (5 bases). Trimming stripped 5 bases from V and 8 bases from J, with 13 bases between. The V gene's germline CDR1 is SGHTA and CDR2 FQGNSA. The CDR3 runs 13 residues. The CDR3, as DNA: TGTGCCAGCAGCCCCCAGGTAGGGGACATTCAGTACTTC. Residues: CASSPQVGDIQYF.